Following are 14 T cell receptor beta chains from one sample sequenced in a study of metastatic and nonmetastatic thyroid tumors (TCRdb year 2020). The method was PCR. For sequencing, an Illumina HiSeq 4000 was employed. TCRdb trimmed the raw reads at Q25, called clones with MiXCR and kept productive beta chains. The sample table contains about 92,000 clones; only one count was recorded for under 15% of them. 3% to 4.5% of the sample belongs to the ten largest clones. Before undergoing thyroid surgery, none of the patients had been given any kind of treatment. The sequencing sample was made of blood. Receptors originate from a female donor with papillary thyroid cancer or a benign thyroid nodule (not recorded which). Some clones in this sample may be carry-over from other donors' samples.

Of note for this clone: A read error may produce the germline difference seen at one junction end. V usage is TRBV6-1 and J usage is TRBJ2-2; TRBD1 might be the D (6 bases). There are 15 residues in the CDR3. Per germline, CDR1 MNHNS and CDR2 SASEGT. The CDR3 DNA follows: TGTGCCAGCAGTCGGGGACATGAGTGGGCCGGGGAGCTTTTTTTT. Its protein is CASSRGHEWAGELFF.

This clone was picked up many times. This chain links TRBV13 with TRBJ2-3, with 12 bases aligning to TRBD2. CDR3 length: 19 amino acids. Trimming at V came to 5 bases and at J to 1 base, leaving 13 bases not matched to a gene. The germline CDR1 and CDR2 sequences are PRHDT and FYEKMQ (reference sequence). The CDR3 sequence: CASSRRTSGVSWGTDTQYF. DNA for the CDR3: TGTGCCAGCAGCCGAAGGACTAGCGGGGTGTCTTGGGGCACAGATACGCAGTATTTT. Full variable domain (missing parts from reference TRBV13 and TRBJ2-3): AAGVIQSPRHLIKEKRETATLKCYPIPRHDTVYWYQQGPGQDPQFLISFYEKMQSDKGSIPDRFSAQQFSDYHSELNMSSLELGDSALYFCASSRRTSGVSWGTDTQYFGPGTRLTVL.

The chain employs TRBV5-1 and TRBJ2-2, with TRBD2 matching over 8 bases. CDR3 length: 16 amino acids. V shed 0 bases, J shed 7 bases, and the junction held 8 bases outside the gene matches. Germline values: CDR1 SGHRS, CDR2 YFSETQ. The CDR3 loop reads CASSLVLADYNGELFF. CDR3 DNA sequence: TGCGCCAGCAGCTTGGTACTAGCGGACTACAACGGGGAGCTGTTTTTT.

This clone came up many times. The chain combines TRBV10-3 with TRBJ2-7; D call uncertain. CDR3 length equals 12 residues. Germline V gives CDR1 ENHRY, CDR2 SYGVKD. Trimming removed 7 bases from V and 0 bases from J, with 7 bases in between. The CDR3 region has the DNA TGTGCCATCAAAGGCGACTCCTACGAGCAGTACTTC. It is translated as CAIKGDSYEQYF.

J is TRBJ2-5 and V is TRBV5-1; D unclear. The J call is doubtful: the DNA matches TRBJ2-1 better. The CDR3 loop spans 20 amino acids. Germline lookup yields CDR1 SGHRS and CDR2 YFSETQ. The CDR3 region has the DNA TGCGCCAGCAGCTTGTGGGGTGTCCCGATGTTCCCACGAACCCCTAATGAGCAGTTCTTC. Its protein product is CASSLWGVPMFPRTPNEQFF.

This clone was seen repeatedly, ten times or more. The rearrangement uses TRBV11-1 and TRBJ2-7; TRBD1 is a possible D gene (6 bases). Trimming removed 1 base from V and 4 bases from J, with 20 bases in between. CDR3 size: 17 residues. Germline CDR1 and CDR2: SGHAT and FQDESV (reference sequence). The CDR3, as DNA: TGTGCCAGCAGCTTAGTAACAGGGTGGAATGCCGCATACGAGCAGTACTTC. Translation: CASSLVTGWNAAYEQYF.

Worth noting for this clone: Possible read error: a much larger clone is one base away. The chain carries TRBV19 and TRBJ2-2, with 10 bases that match TRBD2. The junction had 7 bases not matched to a gene; V was cut back by 7 bases and J by 5 bases. The CDR3 has 15 amino acids. Germline loops: CDR1 LNHDA, CDR2 SQIVND (reference sequence). This CDR3 is CASIPGLAATGELFF. The CDR3 DNA sequence: TGTGCCAGTATTCCCGGACTAGCGGCTACCGGGGAGCTGTTTTTT. The whole variable domain, filled in from reference TRBV19 and TRBJ2-2, reads DGGITQSPKYLFRKEGQNVTLSCEQNLNHDAMYWYRQDPGQGLRLIYYSQIVNDFQKGDIAEGYSVSREKKESFPLTVTSAQKNPTAFYLCASIPGLAATGELFFGEGSRLTVL.

On this clone itself: This may be a read error, as it is one base from a much larger clone. The V gene is TRBV11-2, the J gene TRBJ2-6; the D gene could be TRBD1 or TRBD2 (5 bases each). Germline CDR1 SGHAT, CDR2 FQNNGV. The CDR3 spans 20 residues. CDR3 protein: CASSLGGGPTGSSGANVLTF. The DNA of the CDR3 is TGTGCCAGCAGCTTAGGAGGTGGCCCGACGGGAAGCTCTGGGGCCAACGTCCTTACTTTC.

This clone appeared many times. The genes are TRBV28 and TRBJ1-2; D gene unclear. Trimming stripped 2 bases from V and 8 bases from J, with 6 bases between. CDR3 length: 11 residues. CDR1 is MDHEN and CDR2 is SYDVKM in the germline V gene. This CDR3 is CASSLRHGYTF. In DNA, the CDR3 is TGTGCCAGCAGTTTACGTCACGGCTACACCTTC.

This clone was seen ten or more times. The rearrangement joins TRBV7-9 to TRBJ2-2; 7 bases map to TRBD1. Germline V gene lookup returns CDR1 SEHNR and CDR2 FQNEAQ (reference sequence). V gave up 6 bases and J gave up 0 bases; unmatched junction bases: 16. The length of the CDR3 is 19 residues. CDR3 in amino acids: CASRTPGITGTANTGELFF. The CDR3 nucleotides read TGTGCCAGCAGAACCCCAGGGATCACCGGGACAGCGAACACCGGGGAGCTGTTTTTT.

This clone was counted ten times or more. The chain uses TRBV11-2 and TRBJ1-2; no definite D call. V was clipped by 3 bases and J by 0 bases, with 11 bases between them. Per the germline V gene, CDR1 is SGHAT and CDR2 is FQNNGV. The CDR3 covers 15 residues. CDR3 bases: TGTGCCAGCAGCTTTACGGGAAGGTCTAACTATGGCTACACCTTC. As protein: CASSFTGRSNYGYTF. Based on the CDR3 plus reference TRBV11-2 and TRBJ1-2, the full variable domain is EAGVAQSPRYKIIEKRQSVAFWCNPISGHATLYWYQQILGQGPKLLIQFQNNGVVDDSQLPKDRFSAERLKGVDSTLKIQPAKLEDSAVYLCASSFTGRSNYGYTFGSGTRLTVV.

The table lists this clone with many counts. This chain uses TRBV11-2 with TRBJ2-7; 11 positions match TRBD2. V shed 5 bases, J shed 4 bases, and the junction held 1 base outside the gene matches. CDR1 and CDR2 from the germline V gene are SGHAT and FQNNGV. The CDR3 spans 13 residues. CDR3 in amino acids: CASSTSGGYEQYF. In DNA, the CDR3 is TGTGCCAGCAGCACTAGCGGGGGTTACGAGCAGTACTTC. The complete variable domain, with remaining parts taken from reference TRBV11-2 and TRBJ2-7, reads EAGVAQSPRYKIIEKRQSVAFWCNPISGHATLYWYQQILGQGPKLLIQFQNNGVVDDSQLPKDRFSAERLKGVDSTLKIQPAKLEDSAVYLCASSTSGGYEQYFGPGTRLTVT.

The chain has TRBV20-1 and TRBJ1-6; a weak D match, TRBD1 (5 bases). CDR3 size: 14 residues. The V gene lost 5 bases and the J gene lost 5 bases, with 13 bases spanning the gap. Germline CDR1 reads DFQATT; CDR2 reads SNEGSKA (reference sequence). The CDR3 region is CSAGMGENNSPLHF. The CDR3 region has the DNA TGCAGTGCTGGCATGGGGGAGAATAATTCACCCCTCCACTTT.

This clone was recorded many times. The rearrangement joins TRBV5-1 to TRBJ2-7, with D perhaps being TRBD1 or TRBD2 (5 bases each). Germline CDR1 is SGHRS and CDR2 is YFSETQ. Trimming stripped 3 bases from V and 1 base from J, with 14 bases between. The CDR3 has 15 residues. The CDR3 region has the DNA TGCGCCAGCAGCTCCGACGGGGCCTCATCCTACGAGCAGTACTTC. Encoded protein: CASSSDGASSYEQYF.